The 25 T cell receptor beta chains given below trace back to one sample, sequenced in a study of OX40 agonist ivuxolimab in advanced cancers. Sequencing used immunoSEQ multiplex PCR; TCRdb keeps in-frame clones, though not all of them. The sample carries 45,000 to 65,000 clones, over 70% recorded once. The sample was CD4+ or CD8+ T cells sorted from blood, taken in a trial of the OX40 agonist ivuxolimab. The receptors here all came from an adult with an advanced solid tumor such as melanoma, head and neck, liver or kidney cancer.

A word on this clone: Sequence at one end of the junction differs from germline and may be a read error. This chain uses TRBV10-3 with TRBJ1-2, with TRBD1 as a possible D gene (5 bases). This CDR3 contains 14 residues. Germline V gene lookup returns CDR1 ENHRY and CDR2 SYGVKD. CDR3 sequence: CAISGGTGDYAYTF. The CDR3 DNA is TGTGCCATCAGTGGGGGGACGGGGGACTATGCCTACACCTTC.

V gene TRBV27 combines with J gene TRBJ1-6, with TRBD1 matching over 7 bases. Per germline, CDR1 MNHEY and CDR2 SMNVEV (reference sequence). The CDR3 runs to 13 residues. The V gene end was trimmed by 8 bases and the J gene end by 10 bases; junction bases not matched to a gene: 8. CDR3 in amino acids: CASDTGDRSPLHF. The CDR3 DNA reads TGTGCCAGCGATACAGGGGATCGGTCACCCCTCCACTTT.

The genes are TRBV29-1 and TRBJ2-7, with D perhaps matching TRBD1 (6 bases). CDR3 length: 13 amino acids. Trimming stripped 5 bases from V and 4 bases from J, with 15 bases between. Germline V lookup: CDR1 SQVTM, CDR2 ANQGSEA. The CDR3 here is CSVSKAQGYEQYV. The CDR3 coding sequence is TGCAGCGTTAGTAAGGCACAGGGATACGAGCAGTACGTC.

The gene calls are TRBV5-4 and TRBJ1-5, with D maybe TRBD1 (5 bases). This CDR3 comprises 13 residues. Germline V CDR1 and CDR2: SGHNT, YYREEE (reference sequence). Deletions cut 3 bases from V and 7 bases from J, with 11 bases between. Here the CDR3 reads CASSSGVGQPQHF. CDR3 DNA: TGTGCCAGCAGCTCGGGGGTGGGCCAGCCCCAGCATTTT.

The chain combines TRBV15 with TRBJ2-1; D remains unclear. CDR1 is LNHNV and CDR2 is YYDKDF in the germline V gene (reference sequence). The V end was cut by 5 bases, the J end by 9 bases, with 11 bases between. This CDR3 is built from 12 residues. The CDR3, as DNA: TGTGCCACCAGCCAGATAGTGGGTGAGCAGTTCTTC. Translating it yields CATSQIVGEQFF.

J is TRBJ2-5 and V is TRBV9; TRBD2 agrees at 11 bases. Germline V lookup: CDR1 SGDLS, CDR2 YYNGEE. The trim removed 4 bases at V and 6 bases at J, leaving 5 bases unmatched. This CDR3 spans 14 amino acids. CDR3 DNA: TGTGCCAGCAGCACTAGCGGGAGAACGCAGACCCAGTACTTC. As protein: CASSTSGRTQTQYF.

The chain has TRBV4-1 and TRBJ1-1; no clear D gene. CDR1 MGHRA and CDR2 YSYEKL come from the germline V gene. V was pared by 1 base and J by 0 bases, with 6 bases between. The CDR3 runs to 14 residues. Written as DNA, the CDR3 is TGCGCCAGCAGCCAAGCCGGCATGAACACTGAAGCTTTCTTT. Translation: CASSQAGMNTEAFF.

The chain has TRBV18 and TRBJ2-5; D is unclear. V was cut by 2 bases and J by 0 bases, with 1 base left in between. The CDR3 extends over 12 amino acids. Germline V gene sequence: CDR1 KGHSH, CDR2 LQKENI. CDR3: CASSPNQETQYF. The CDR3, as DNA: TGTGCCAGCTCACCAAACCAAGAGACCCAGTACTTC.

This clone occurred a few times. The V and J genes are TRBV7-8 and TRBJ1-6; D is unresolved. Trimming cost V 5 bases and J 0 bases, with 8 bases left between them. This CDR3 region has 15 residues. Looked up from germline, CDR1 is SGHVS and CDR2 is FQNEAQ. This chain's CDR3 is CASSPSSSYNSPLHF. The CDR3 nucleotides are TGTGCCAGCAGCCCTAGTAGCTCCTATAATTCACCCCTCCACTTT.

The chain uses TRBV28 and TRBJ2-3, with D maybe TRBD2 (5 bases). The CDR3 totals 15 residues. Per the germline V gene, CDR1 is MDHEN and CDR2 is SYDVKM. The V end was cut by 8 bases, the J end by 8 bases, with 23 bases between. The CDR3 spells CASDPDLGLAATQYF. The CDR3 DNA reads as TGTGCCAGCGATCCCGATTTAGGCCTAGCCGCTACGCAGTATTTT.

V gene TRBV7-2 combines with J gene TRBJ1-2; D remains unclear. Germline V gene data show CDR1 as SGHTA and CDR2 as FQGNSA. V was pared by 1 base and J by 4 bases, with 4 bases between. The CDR3 spans 12 residues. CDR3 in DNA: TGTGCCAGCAGCTTAGATACCTATGGCTACACCTTC. It specifies CASSLDTYGYTF.

V gene TRBV7-8 combines with J gene TRBJ2-7, with TRBD1 matching over 8 bases. CDR3 length: 16 residues. CDR1 is SGHVS and CDR2 is FQNEAQ in the germline V gene. With 2 bases clipped from V and 0 bases from J, the junction kept 6 bases outside the gene matches. Here the CDR3 reads CASSLRAGGASYEQYF. CDR3 sequence (DNA): TGTGCCAGCAGCTTAAGGGCAGGGGGCGCCTCCTACGAGCAGTACTTC.

This chain links TRBV5-5 with TRBJ1-1; 8 bases fit TRBD1. V shed 0 bases and J 7 bases; nucleotides not matched to a gene: 2. CDR1 is SGHKS, CDR2 YYEKEE, per germline (reference sequence). The CDR3 extends over 13 amino acids. In DNA, the CDR3 is TGTGCCAGCAGCTTGGGGACAGGGAGTGAAGCTTTCTTT. It translates to CASSLGTGSEAFF.

This clone has just one count. J is TRBJ1-6 and V is TRBV28; a weak D match, TRBD1 (5 bases). This CDR3 comprises 16 residues. With 3 bases removed from V and 8 bases from J, the gap between germline ends came to 17 bases. Germline V gene data show CDR1 as MDHEN and CDR2 as SYDVKM. The CDR3: CASSLGGGKVDSPLHF. CDR3 coding DNA: TGTGCCAGCAGTTTGGGGGGGGGAAAGGTGGATTCACCCCTCCACTTT.

There are a few counts of this clone. The V gene is TRBV5-1, the J gene TRBJ2-7; tentative D call: TRBD2 (6 bases). Germline CDR1 reads SGHRS; CDR2 reads YFSETQ. V dropped 0 bases and J dropped 3 bases, with 7 bases sitting between them. The length of the CDR3 is 13 residues. The CDR3 protein is CASSLEGGYEQYV. As DNA, the CDR3 is TGCGCCAGCAGCTTGGAGGGAGGCTACGAGCAGTACGTC.

The CDR3: CASSAGLNTEAFF. The CDR3 bases are TGTGCCAGCTCTGCCGGGTTGAACACTGAAGCTTTCTTT. This sequence joins TRBV18 and TRBJ1-1; D unclear. Trimming left V 6 bases short and J 0 bases short, with 8 bases between. Germline V gene lookup returns CDR1 KGHSH and CDR2 LQKENI. This CDR3 region has 13 residues.

The chain combines TRBV6-5 with TRBJ2-7, with TRBD2 matching 7 bases. Looked up from germline, CDR1 is MNHEY and CDR2 is SVGAGI. This CDR3 region has 14 residues. The V gene end was trimmed by 4 bases and the J gene end by 4 bases; junction bases not matched to a gene: 7. CDR3 sequence reads: CASSSGGRAYEQYF. The CDR3 DNA is TGTGCCAGCAGTTCTGGCGGGAGAGCTTACGAGCAGTACTTC.

The rearrangement uses TRBV6-5 and TRBJ2-7; tentative D call: TRBD1 (5 bases). The germline V gene encodes CDR1 MNHEY and CDR2 SVGAGI. Trimming removed 5 bases from V and 5 bases from J, with 16 bases in between. There are 14 residues in the CDR3. The CDR3 region is CASSLAPGKNEQYF. CDR3 nucleotide sequence: TGTGCCAGCAGTCTCGCTCCAGGGAAAAACGAGCAGTACTTC.

The genes are TRBV7-9 and TRBJ2-5; 7 nucleotides align to TRBD2. The CDR3 extends over 14 amino acids. The V gene's germline CDR1 is SEHNR and CDR2 FQNEAQ (reference sequence). J was trimmed by 4 bases and V by 7 bases; bases with no gene match: 9. CDR3 amino acids: CASTLWGTTETQYF. The CDR3 DNA reads as TGTGCCAGCACCCTATGGGGGACTACAGAGACCCAGTACTTC.

This clone appeared a single time. The V call is TRBV19, the J call TRBJ1-2; D may be TRBD1 (5 bases). CDR3 length: 12 residues. The V end was cut by 8 bases, the J end by 2 bases, with 9 bases between. The germline V gene encodes CDR1 LNHDA and CDR2 SQIVND (reference sequence). DNA for the CDR3: TGTGCCAGTGCGGGGCCAAACTATGGCTACACCTTC. Amino acid sequence: CASAGPNYGYTF.

There are a few counts of this clone. The chain links TRBV4-2 to TRBJ1-1; D gene unclear. Trimming shortened V by 0 bases and J by 4 bases, and 9 bases separated the two germline ends. CDR1 and CDR2 from the germline V gene are LGHNA and YNFKEQ. The CDR3 loop spans 14 amino acids. The CDR3 region is CASSQDRRGTEAFF. The CDR3 region has the DNA TGTGCCAGCAGCCAAGATCGGCGGGGCACTGAAGCTTTCTTT.

The DNA of the CDR3 is TGCGCCAGCAGTCCAATCTACGAGCAGTACTTC. This gives the protein CASSPIYEQYF. V is TRBV10-2 and J is TRBJ2-7; D is uncertain. CDR3 length: 11 residues. The germline gives CDR1 WSHSY, CDR2 SAAADI. V lost 5 bases and J 3 bases, leaving 5 bases between the germline ends.

The rearrangement joins TRBV28 to TRBJ2-5; D may correspond to TRBD1 or TRBD2 (5 bases each). V lost 4 bases, J lost 4 bases, and 13 bases lay in between. Germline CDR1 reads MDHEN; CDR2 reads SYDVKM. This CDR3 has 14 amino acids. In nucleotides, the CDR3 is TGTGCCAGCAGTTCCGGGACCCCTCCAGAGACCCAGTACTTC. This translates into CASSSGTPPETQYF.

The CDR3 reads CASRGAVTEAFF. CDR3 sequence (DNA): TGTGCCAGCAGGGGCGCCGTCACTGAAGCTTTCTTT. The V and J genes are TRBV2 and TRBJ1-1; no definite D call. The CDR3 consists of 12 residues. V was clipped by 6 bases and J by 4 bases, with 9 bases between them. The germline CDR1 and CDR2 sequences are SNHLY and FYNNEI.

The chain carries TRBV2 and TRBJ2-1, with TRBD2 identical over 8 bases. Germline CDR1 and CDR2: SNHLY and FYNNEI. Unmatched junction bases numbered 13, after V lost 6 bases and J lost 6 bases. CDR3 length equals 16 residues. The CDR3 bases are TGTGCCAGCAGGGGACTAGGGAGTTGGGTGGGCAATGAGCAGTTCTTC. As protein: CASRGLGSWVGNEQFF.